What follows are 2 T cell receptor beta chains derived from one specimen sequenced in a study of identical twins. TCRdb called the 5' RACE reads again in MiXCR, with one record for every CDR3 protein. The sample includes hundreds of thousands of distinct CDR3 sequences, roughly 6% of them seen just once. The sample taken for sequencing was naive T cells sorted from blood. The receptor set was obtained from a man aged 18 to 29 in good health.

This clonotype appeared many times. The genes are TRBV6-5 and TRBJ2-1; TRBD2 matches at 8 bases. The germline gives CDR1 MNHEY, CDR2 SVGAGI. Germline trimming cut 0 bases from V and 2 bases from J; bases unmatched to any gene: 3. The CDR3 spans 16 residues. CDR3 bases: TGTGCCAGCAGTTACTCAGCGGGAGTCCCCTACAATGAGCAGTTCTTC. Translating gives CASSYSAGVPYNEQFF.

This clonotype was counted ten times or more. The chain recombines TRBV27 with TRBJ2-1, with unresolved D. The CDR3 has 14 residues. Germline CDR1 MNHEY, CDR2 SMNVEV (reference sequence). V was shortened by 3 bases and J by 2 bases, with 8 bases between the two germline ends. The CDR3 nucleotides are TGTGCCAGCAGTTTCGAGGTACCCTACAATGAGCAGTTCTTC. Its translation: CASSFEVPYNEQFF.